The 30 T cell receptor beta chains given below trace back to one sample, sequenced in a study of T cells expressing NK-cell markers. For each CDR3 protein, TCRdb gives one entry from its re-call of the 5' RACE reads, without DNA. The sample table sets out about 450,000 distinct CDR3 sequences. Sequencing used blood T cells: a sorted CD56 or NKG2C T cell subset, CD4+ or CD8+ T cells, or bulk PBMC T cells (not recorded which). These receptors all come from a woman between 18 and 70 years old in good health.

The chain joins TRBV5-1 to TRBJ1-2. Germline V gives CDR1 SGHRS, CDR2 YFSETQ. The CDR3 loop spans 12 amino acids. CDR3 amino acids: CASSLSNYGYTF.

The rearrangement links TRBV20-1 to TRBJ1-1; TCRdb lists TRBD1, though no DNA is available to test this call. Per the germline V gene, CDR1 is DFQATT and CDR2 is SNEGSKA (reference sequence). The CDR3 spans 13 residues. The chain's CDR3 is CSASHQGVTEAFF.

This chain links TRBV6-5 with TRBJ2-1; TCRdb lists TRBD2, though no DNA is available to test this call. Per the germline V gene, CDR1 is MNHEY and CDR2 is SVGAGI. This CDR3 contains 15 residues. CDR3: CASSLAGGLYNEQFF.

The chain is built from TRBV6-2 or TRBV6-3 and TRBJ1-1; there is no DNA to check the TCRdb D call of TRBD1. Germline CDR1 reads MNHEY; CDR2 reads SVGEGT. This CDR3 contains 11 residues. The CDR3: CASSYGGEAFF.

This chain connects TRBV20-1 to TRBJ2-3. The CDR3 loop spans 13 amino acids. CDR1 DFQATT and CDR2 SNEGSKA come from the germline V gene (reference sequence). This CDR3 reads CSAVLTNTDTQYF.

This chain links TRBV7-2 with TRBJ2-2. This CDR3 spans 15 amino acids. From germline, CDR1 is SGHTA and CDR2 FQGNSA. The CDR3 sequence: CASSLPGENTGELFF.

The chain recombines TRBV20-1 with TRBJ2-1; TCRdb returns TRBD2, unconfirmable since there is no DNA. The CDR3 length is 14 residues. CDR1 and CDR2 from the germline V gene are DFQATT and SNEGSKA (reference sequence). CDR3 in amino acids: CSARRGGLYNEQFF.

This chain joins TRBV24-1 and TRBJ2-2; TCRdb designates TRBD1, a call that cannot be tested without DNA. In germline, CDR1 is KGHDR, CDR2 SFDVKD. The CDR3 length is 14 residues. The CDR3 is CATRTGGSTGELFF.

The rearrangement links TRBV9 to TRBJ2-1. CDR1 is SGDLS and CDR2 is YYNGEE in the germline V gene. The CDR3 spans 12 residues. The CDR3 is CASSPRINEQFF. The whole variable domain, remainder taken from reference TRBV9 and TRBJ2-1, is DSGVTQTPKHLITATGQRVTLRCSPRSGDLSVYWYQQSLDQGLQFLIQYYNGEERAKGNILERFSAQQFPDLHSELNLSSLELGDSALYFCASSPRINEQFFGPGTRLTVL.

V usage is TRBV7-3 and J usage is TRBJ2-7; no DNA is available, so the TRBD1 call from TCRdb remains unchecked. Germline CDR1 is SGHTA and CDR2 is FQGTGA. The CDR3 sequence is 17 residues long. CDR3: CASSLINRADRCYEQYF.

The rearrangement links TRBV27 to TRBJ2-3; TCRdb's D gene call, TRBD2, goes unchecked for lack of DNA. Per the germline V gene, CDR1 is MNHEY and CDR2 is SMNVEV (reference sequence). The CDR3 spans 19 residues. CDR3 loop: CASRPAGLAGVAGTDTQYF.

The gene calls are TRBV29-1 and TRBJ2-7; TCRdb's D gene call, TRBD2, goes unchecked for lack of DNA. Germline V lookup: CDR1 SQVTM, CDR2 ANQGSEA. There are 14 residues in the CDR3. This CDR3 reads CSVEYESRSYEQYF.

The chain employs TRBV25-1 and TRBJ1-1; TCRdb lists TRBD1, though no DNA is available to test this call. This CDR3 contains 14 residues. The germline CDR1 and CDR2 sequences are MGHDK and SYGVNS. CDR3 sequence: CASSGATGRTEAFF.

The V call is TRBV4-1, the J call TRBJ2-2. Germline CDR1 MGHRA, CDR2 YSYEKL. The CDR3 contains 12 residues. CDR3 region: CASSGVAGELFF.

The V call is TRBV4-3, the J call TRBJ2-1; TCRdb's D call of TRBD2 is untestable without DNA. Germline CDR1 is LGHNA and CDR2 is YSLEER. The CDR3 spans 15 residues. CDR3 loop: CASSQALADYNEQFF.

CDR3 residues: CASTSGTGQGNTIYF. This sequence joins TRBV5-1 and TRBJ1-3; without DNA, the TCRdb call of TRBD1 cannot be checked. This CDR3 contains 15 residues. Germline V gives CDR1 SGHRS, CDR2 YFSETQ.

The chain employs TRBV6-5 and TRBJ2-2; TCRdb names TRBD1, which stays unverified in the absence of DNA. This CDR3 contains 15 residues. In germline, CDR1 is MNHEY, CDR2 SVGAGI. CDR3 sequence reads: CASSYGWTEAGELFF.

This chain uses TRBV2 with TRBJ2-1; there is no DNA to check the TCRdb D call of TRBD2. This CDR3 contains 14 residues. The germline V gene has CDR1 SNHLY and CDR2 FYNNEI. The CDR3 spells CASSVLTSGPGEFF.

This chain joins TRBV18 and TRBJ2-3; the TCRdb D gene call, TRBD1, has no DNA to confirm it. Germline V lookup: CDR1 KGHSH, CDR2 LQKENI. This CDR3 region has 15 residues. The CDR3 sequence: CASSPHGRGKDTQYF.

The V gene is TRBV11-2, the J gene TRBJ1-2; TCRdb's assignment of TRBD1 cannot be checked, as there is no DNA. Germline assignment: CDR1 SGHAT and CDR2 FQNNGV. CDR3 length: 13 residues. The CDR3 sequence: CASSSSGTGKRAF.

The chain couples TRBV4-3 to TRBJ2-1; the TRBD1 assignment by TCRdb is unverifiable without DNA. From germline, CDR1 is LGHNA and CDR2 YSLEER. The CDR3 sequence is 17 residues long. CDR3 in amino acids: CASSQALGNPGGGEQFF.

This chain links TRBV29-1 with TRBJ2-5. The CDR3 runs 14 residues. The germline gives CDR1 SQVTM, CDR2 ANQGSEA. CDR3 residues: CSVEDLEVQETQYF.

This chain uses TRBV14 with TRBJ2-1. CDR1 and CDR2 from the germline V gene are SGHDN and FVKESK. CDR3 length equals 13 residues. The CDR3 loop reads CASSQEIPTMRFF.

The chain joins TRBV5-1 to TRBJ2-1. Germline values: CDR1 SGHRS, CDR2 YFSETQ. The length of the CDR3 is 14 residues. The CDR3 spells CASSLGMSYNEQFF.

The chain links TRBV15 to TRBJ2-7; TCRdb designates TRBD1, a call that cannot be tested without DNA. CDR1 is LNHNV, CDR2 YYDKDF, per germline (reference sequence). The CDR3 loop spans 16 amino acids. CDR3 amino acids: CATSREGRENSYEQYF. The full variable domain, its missing parts supplied by reference TRBV15 and TRBJ2-7, is DAMVIQNPRYQVTQFGKPVTLSCSQTLNHNVMYWYQQKSSQAPKLLFHYYDKDFNNEADTPDNFQSRRPNTSFCFLDIRSPGLGDTAMYLCATSREGRENSYEQYFGPGTRLTVT.

The chain couples TRBV20-1 to TRBJ2-4. Germline CDR1 DFQATT, CDR2 SNEGSKA (reference sequence). There are 13 residues in the CDR3. The CDR3 region is CSAKTDRPNIQYF.

The chain combines TRBV20-1 with TRBJ2-4; TCRdb selects TRBD2, and the lack of DNA leaves this call unchecked. The CDR3 is 15 amino acids. Germline CDR1 and CDR2: DFQATT and SNEGSKA (reference sequence). The CDR3 loop reads CSARLAGAMGNIQYF.

The genes are TRBV10-3 and TRBJ2-3; TCRdb's assignment of TRBD1 cannot be checked, as there is no DNA. CDR1 and CDR2 from the germline V gene are ENHRY and SYGVKD. The CDR3 runs to 14 residues. CDR3: CAIRGGTSTDTQYF.

The rearrangement uses TRBV12-3 or TRBV12-4 and TRBJ1-2; TCRdb calls TRBD1, which cannot be checked without DNA. The length of the CDR3 is 13 residues. CDR3 residues: CASSIGGDAFYTF.

The chain combines TRBV4-3 with TRBJ2-3; TCRdb gives TRBD1 as the D gene, but with no DNA this cannot be confirmed. The CDR3 is 16 amino acids. CDR1 is LGHNA and CDR2 is YSLEER in the germline V gene. This CDR3 reads CASSQETGGRGDTQYF.